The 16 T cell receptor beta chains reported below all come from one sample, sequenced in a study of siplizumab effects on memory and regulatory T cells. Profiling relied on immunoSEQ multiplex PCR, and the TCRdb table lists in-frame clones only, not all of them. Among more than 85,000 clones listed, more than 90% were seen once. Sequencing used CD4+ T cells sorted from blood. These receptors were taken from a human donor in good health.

CDR3 amino acids: CASSEGYNSPLHF. In DNA form, the CDR3 reads TGTGCCAGCAGTGAGGGGTACAATTCACCCCTCCACTTT. This sequence joins TRBV27 and TRBJ1-6, with D maybe TRBD1 (5 bases). The ends were cut back, 5 bases at V and 7 bases at J, with 9 bases in the middle. CDR1 and CDR2 (germline): MNHEY, SMNVEV (reference sequence). This CDR3 has 13 residues.

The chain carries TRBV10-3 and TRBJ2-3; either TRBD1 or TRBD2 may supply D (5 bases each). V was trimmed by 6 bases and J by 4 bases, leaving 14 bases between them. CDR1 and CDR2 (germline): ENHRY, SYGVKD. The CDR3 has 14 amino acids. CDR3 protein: CAIRGELTSDTQYF. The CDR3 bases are TGTGCCATCAGGGGGGAACTAACGTCAGATACGCAGTATTTT.

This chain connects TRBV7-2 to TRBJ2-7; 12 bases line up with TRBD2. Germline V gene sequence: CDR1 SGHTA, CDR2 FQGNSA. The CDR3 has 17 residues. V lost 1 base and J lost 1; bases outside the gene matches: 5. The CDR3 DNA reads TGTGCCAGCAGCTTAGGGACTAGCGGGGACTGGTCCTACGAGCAGTACTTC. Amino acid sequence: CASSLGTSGDWSYEQYF.

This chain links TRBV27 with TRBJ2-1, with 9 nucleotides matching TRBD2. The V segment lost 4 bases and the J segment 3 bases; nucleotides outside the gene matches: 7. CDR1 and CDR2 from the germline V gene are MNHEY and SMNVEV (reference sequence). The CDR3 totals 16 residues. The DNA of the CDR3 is TGTGCCAGCAGTTCATTAGCGGGAGATTACTACAATGAGCAGTTCTTC. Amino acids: CASSSLAGDYYNEQFF.

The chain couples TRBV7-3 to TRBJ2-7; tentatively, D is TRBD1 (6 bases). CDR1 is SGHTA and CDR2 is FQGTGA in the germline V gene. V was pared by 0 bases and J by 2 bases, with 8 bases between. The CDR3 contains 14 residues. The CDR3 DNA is TGTGCCAGCAGCTTAACCAGGGGTACCTACGAGCAGTACTTC. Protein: CASSLTRGTYEQYF.

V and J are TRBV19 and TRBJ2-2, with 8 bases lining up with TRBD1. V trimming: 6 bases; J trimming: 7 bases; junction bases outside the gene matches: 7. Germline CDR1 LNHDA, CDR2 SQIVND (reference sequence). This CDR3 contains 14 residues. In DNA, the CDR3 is TGTGCCAGTAGAGTACAGGGGGGAGGCGGGGAGCTGTTTTTT. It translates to CASRVQGGGGELFF. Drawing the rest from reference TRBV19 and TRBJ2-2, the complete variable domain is DGGITQSPKYLFRKEGQNVTLSCEQNLNHDAMYWYRQDPGQGLRLIYYSQIVNDFQKGDIAEGYSVSREKKESFPLTVTSAQKNPTAFYLCASRVQGGGGELFFGEGSRLTVL.

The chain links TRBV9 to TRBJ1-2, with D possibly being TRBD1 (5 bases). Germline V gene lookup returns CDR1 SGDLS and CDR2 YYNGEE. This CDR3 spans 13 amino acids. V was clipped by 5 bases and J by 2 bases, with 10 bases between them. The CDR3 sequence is CASRGESNYGYTF. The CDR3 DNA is TGTGCCAGCAGGGGGGAATCAAACTATGGCTACACCTTC.

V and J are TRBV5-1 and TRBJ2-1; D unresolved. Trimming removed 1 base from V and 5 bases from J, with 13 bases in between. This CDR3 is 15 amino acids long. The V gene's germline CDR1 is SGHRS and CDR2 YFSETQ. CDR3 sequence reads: CASSLFTARDNEQFF. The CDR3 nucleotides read TGCGCCAGCAGCTTGTTTACGGCCCGAGACAATGAGCAGTTCTTC. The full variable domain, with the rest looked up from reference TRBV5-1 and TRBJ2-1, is KAGVTQTPRYLIKTRGQQVTLSCSPISGHRSVSWYQQTPGQGLQFLFEYFSETQRNKGNFPGRFSGRQFSNSRSEMNVSTLELGDSALYLCASSLFTARDNEQFFGPGTRLTVL.

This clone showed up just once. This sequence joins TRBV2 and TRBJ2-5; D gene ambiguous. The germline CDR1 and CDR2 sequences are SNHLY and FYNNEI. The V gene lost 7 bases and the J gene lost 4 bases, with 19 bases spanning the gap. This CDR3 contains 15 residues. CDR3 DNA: TGTGCCAGCAAACCTGACACTGGCCCCATAGAGACCCAGTACTTC. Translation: CASKPDTGPIETQYF.

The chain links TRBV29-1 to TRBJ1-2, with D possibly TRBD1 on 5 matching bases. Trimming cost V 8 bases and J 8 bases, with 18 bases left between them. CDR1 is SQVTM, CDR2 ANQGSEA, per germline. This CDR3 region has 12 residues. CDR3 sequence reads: CSWGGGTGGYTF. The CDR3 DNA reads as TGCAGCTGGGGGGGAGGTACGGGAGGCTACACCTTC.

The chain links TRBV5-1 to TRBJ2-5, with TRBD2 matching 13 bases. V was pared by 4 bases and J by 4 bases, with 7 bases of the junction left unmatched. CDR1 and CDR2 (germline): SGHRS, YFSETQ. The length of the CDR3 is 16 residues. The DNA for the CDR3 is TGCGCCAGCAGCCACGAGGGGACTAGCGGGACAGAGACCCAGTACTTC. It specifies CASSHEGTSGTETQYF. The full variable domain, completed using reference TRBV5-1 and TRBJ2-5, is KAGVTQTPRYLIKTRGQQVTLSCSPISGHRSVSWYQQTPGQGLQFLFEYFSETQRNKGNFPGRFSGRQFSNSRSEMNVSTLELGDSALYLCASSHEGTSGTETQYFGPGTRLLVL.

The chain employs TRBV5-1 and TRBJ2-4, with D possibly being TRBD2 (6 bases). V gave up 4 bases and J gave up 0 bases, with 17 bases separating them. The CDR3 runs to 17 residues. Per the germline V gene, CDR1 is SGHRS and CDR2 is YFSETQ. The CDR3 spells CASSRTPGELAKNIQYF. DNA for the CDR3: TGCGCCAGCAGCCGCACCCCGGGGGAACTAGCCAAAAACATTCAGTACTTC.

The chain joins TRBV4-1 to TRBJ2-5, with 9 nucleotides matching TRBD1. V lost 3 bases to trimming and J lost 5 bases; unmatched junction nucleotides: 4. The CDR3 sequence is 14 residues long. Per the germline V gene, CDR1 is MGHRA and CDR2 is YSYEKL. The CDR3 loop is CASSHPDRGETQYF. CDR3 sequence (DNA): TGCGCCAGCAGCCACCCCGACAGGGGGGAGACCCAGTACTTC.

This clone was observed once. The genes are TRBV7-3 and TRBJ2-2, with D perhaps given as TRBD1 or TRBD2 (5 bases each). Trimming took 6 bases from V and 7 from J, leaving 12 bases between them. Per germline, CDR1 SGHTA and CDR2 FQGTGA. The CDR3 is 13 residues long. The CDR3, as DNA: TGTGCCAGCAGTTTGGGGGTCGGCGGGGAGCTGTTTTTT. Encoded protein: CASSLGVGGELFF.

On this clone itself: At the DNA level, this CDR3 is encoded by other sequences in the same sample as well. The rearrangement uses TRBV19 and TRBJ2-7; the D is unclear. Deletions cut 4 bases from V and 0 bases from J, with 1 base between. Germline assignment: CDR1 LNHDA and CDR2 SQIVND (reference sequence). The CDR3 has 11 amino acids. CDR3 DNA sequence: TGTGCCAGTAGTAACTCCTACGAGCAGTACTTC. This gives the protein CASSNSYEQYF.

CDR3 nucleotides: TGTGCCAGCAGCCGCCGTAGGAGCGGGGGGTCCACAGATACGCAGTATTTT. It yields the protein CASSRRRSGGSTDTQYF. The rearrangement uses TRBV11-3 and TRBJ2-3, with TRBD2 matching over 9 bases. The V gene end was trimmed by 5 bases and the J gene end by 2 bases; junction bases not matched to a gene: 11. Germline V CDR1 and CDR2: SGHNT, YENEEA. The CDR3 length is 17 residues.